These 18 T cell receptor beta chains were all obtained from the same sample, sequenced in a study of blood T cell dynamics during melanoma immunotherapy (dated by TCRdb to 2020 to 2021). Library creation used the immunoSEQ multiplex PCR assay. TCRdb's version of the immuneACCESS table is confined to in-frame rearrangements and falls short of the full clone set. An unresolved V gene accounts for under half of the shortfall where checked; the remainder is of unknown origin. Counted in this sample were around 16,000 clones; about 94% of them appeared once. The ten most abundant clones make up about 0.2% of the sample. The time point tag for this specimen amounts to: week 3, after first cycle of checkpoint inhibitor. Sequenced here: effector memory CD8+ T cells from blood, sampled from a patient treated with checkpoint blockade. The source is a human donor with melanoma.

This clone was detected only once. The CDR3 is CASSLSILPGTAGYTF. The CDR3 DNA reads as TGTGCCAGCAGTTTATCGATACTCCCAGGGACGGCCGGCTACACCTTC. The gene calls are TRBV27 and TRBJ1-2, with D possibly TRBD1 on 5 matching bases. CDR1 and CDR2 from the germline V gene are MNHEY and SMNVEV (reference sequence). The length of the CDR3 is 16 residues. V was pared by 0 bases and J by 8 bases, with 19 bases between.

This clone was recorded once. The J gene is TRBJ2-1, the V gene TRBV2, with 7 bases fitting TRBD2. Germline V gene data show CDR1 as SNHLY and CDR2 as FYNNEI. The CDR3 length is 15 residues. V was pared by 5 bases and J by 1 base, with 5 bases of the junction left unmatched. The CDR3 region has the DNA TGTGCCAGCAGTCCGCTAGCGGCGTCCTACAATGAGCAGTTCTTC. Protein: CASSPLAASYNEQFF.

The chain carries TRBV27 and TRBJ2-3, with 9 bases fitting TRBD1. The CDR3 is 15 residues long. Germline V lookup: CDR1 MNHEY, CDR2 SMNVEV (reference sequence). V lost 2 bases to trimming and J lost 2 bases; unmatched junction nucleotides: 2. The CDR3 loop reads CASSLGQGITDTQYF. The CDR3, as DNA: TGTGCCAGCAGTTTAGGACAGGGGATCACAGATACGCAGTATTTT.

V gene TRBV11-3 combines with J gene TRBJ2-2; 10 bases agree with TRBD2. Losses at the gene ends were 3 bases for V and 1 base for J; bases not matched to a gene: 11. The CDR3 loop spans 19 amino acids. In germline, CDR1 is SGHNT, CDR2 YENEEA. The CDR3 here is CASSLGIAGGPLNTGELFF. Written as DNA, the CDR3 is TGTGCCAGCAGCTTGGGGATAGCGGGAGGTCCATTGAACACCGGGGAGCTGTTTTTT.

This chain connects TRBV28 to TRBJ2-7; D is perhaps TRBD2 (5 bases). This CDR3 spans 15 amino acids. V shed 2 bases and J shed 4 bases, with 15 bases lying between them. Germline V lookup: CDR1 MDHEN, CDR2 SYDVKM. In DNA form, the CDR3 reads TGTGCCAGCAGTTTAGCCCCCAAGGAGGATTACGAGCAGTACTTC. This sequence encodes CASSLAPKEDYEQYF.

This chain connects TRBV9 to TRBJ2-5, with D tentatively TRBD1 or TRBD2 (5 bases each). The last part of the DNA fits TRBJ2-7 better; the J call may be wrong. CDR1 is SGDLS, CDR2 YYNGEE, per germline. The CDR3 is 13 residues long. The CDR3 DNA follows: TGTGCCAGCAGCGTAGGGGGGAGCTACGAGCAGTACTTC. It codes for CASSVGGSYEQYF.

The chain has TRBV7-9 and TRBJ1-4, with a weak D call TRBD1 (5 bases). CDR3 length equals 13 residues. V shed 5 bases and J shed 6 bases, with 10 bases lying between them. Germline loops: CDR1 SEHNR, CDR2 FQNEAQ (reference sequence). CDR3 sequence reads: CASSLAGHEKLFF. The CDR3 region has the DNA TGTGCCAGCAGCCTGGCAGGGCATGAAAAACTGTTTTTT.

The chain has TRBV9 and TRBJ2-1; unclear D gene. The V end lost 4 bases, the J end lost 0 bases, and 5 bases lay between the germline ends. The germline CDR1 and CDR2 sequences are SGDLS and YYNGEE. The CDR3 is 13 amino acids. CDR3 coding DNA: TGTGCCAGCAGCACAAGCTCCTACAATGAGCAGTTCTTC. It encodes CASSTSSYNEQFF.

CDR3 sequence: CASSVVGTSGDNEQFF. CDR3 nucleotides: TGTGCCAGCAGCGTAGTTGGGACTAGCGGAGACAATGAGCAGTTCTTC. This chain connects TRBV9 to TRBJ2-1, with TRBD2 matching 11 bases. The trim removed 0 bases at V and 5 bases at J, leaving 4 bases unmatched. CDR1 SGDLS and CDR2 YYNGEE come from the germline V gene. This CDR3 comprises 16 residues.

This chain joins TRBV28 and TRBJ2-2; D is ambiguous. Trimming pared 6 bases from V and 0 bases from J, leaving 14 bases between. The germline CDR1 and CDR2 sequences are MDHEN and SYDVKM. CDR3 length: 16 amino acids. The CDR3 DNA reads as TGTGCCAGCAGCCTCCGATCCGCGTCGAACACCGGGGAGCTGTTTTTT. Translated: CASSLRSASNTGELFF.

The chain is built from TRBV6-6 and TRBJ2-7; D gene unclear. Germline lookup yields CDR1 MNHNY and CDR2 SVGAGI (reference sequence). Trimming took 6 bases from V and 2 from J, leaving 8 bases between them. The CDR3 covers 12 residues. CDR3 nucleotide sequence: TGTGCCAGCAGCCCGGGCACCTACGAGCAGTACTTC. Translated: CASSPGTYEQYF.

This chain uses TRBV20-1 with TRBJ2-1; the D gene is possibly TRBD1 (6 bases). Germline CDR1 and CDR2: DFQATT and SNEGSKA (reference sequence). The CDR3 is 11 residues long. The V gene lost 6 bases and the J gene lost 7 bases, with 10 bases spanning the gap. The CDR3 spells CSATQGNEQFF. In nucleotides, the CDR3 is TGCAGTGCAACACAGGGTAATGAGCAGTTCTTC.

The gene calls are TRBV9 and TRBJ2-2; TRBD1 is a possible D gene (6 bases). CDR3 length equals 16 residues. V lost 3 bases to trimming and J lost 2 bases, with 14 bases between them. Germline values: CDR1 SGDLS, CDR2 YYNGEE. CDR3 protein: CASSATRTVNTGELFF. The CDR3 nucleotides read TGTGCCAGCAGCGCTACAAGGACAGTCAACACCGGGGAGCTGTTTTTT.

The chain combines TRBV5-6 with TRBJ1-5; TRBD1 matches at 11 bases. The CDR3 runs to 14 residues. Germline CDR1 is SGHDT and CDR2 is YYEEEE. V was clipped by 5 bases and J by 7 bases; unmatched bases: 5. The CDR3 DNA follows: TGTGCCAGCAGTTTAGGGACAGGGGGACAGCCCCAGCATTTT. This translates into CASSLGTGGQPQHF.

The chain has TRBV28 and TRBJ2-7; TRBD2 matches 8 bases. The CDR3 is made up of 13 amino acids. The germline CDR1 and CDR2 sequences are MDHEN and SYDVKM. V lost 8 bases to trimming and J lost 3 bases; unmatched junction nucleotides: 6. In nucleotides, the CDR3 is TGTGCCAGCCGGGCGGGGGGAGGCTACGAGCAGTACTTC. Translation gives CASRAGGGYEQYF.

The chain employs TRBV6-1 and TRBJ2-7; TRBD1 matches at 7 bases. Per germline, CDR1 MNHNS and CDR2 SASEGT. This CDR3 region has 11 residues. V trimming: 8 bases; J trimming: 3 bases; junction bases outside the gene matches: 1. DNA for the CDR3: TGTGCCAGCTGGACAGGCTACGAGCAGTACTTC. It translates to CASWTGYEQYF.

The V call is TRBV7-9, the J call TRBJ2-3, with a possible D match to TRBD2 (7 bases). CDR3 length: 16 amino acids. The V end lost 4 bases, the J end lost 4 bases, and 18 bases lay between the germline ends. Germline CDR1 and CDR2: SEHNR and FQNEAQ (reference sequence). CDR3 sequence reads: CASSSEGGQRPDTQYF. The CDR3 bases are TGTGCCAGCAGCTCGGAGGGGGGGCAACGGCCAGATACGCAGTATTTT.

CDR3 DNA: TGTGCCAGCAGCTTAAAGACCAGGGTGCAGGATACGCAGTATTTT. Translation gives CASSLKTRVQDTQYF. The rearrangement uses TRBV7-8 and TRBJ2-3, with D possibly matching TRBD1 (5 bases). Germline lookup yields CDR1 SGHVS and CDR2 FQNEAQ. The CDR3 runs to 15 residues. The V end lost 2 bases, the J end lost 6 bases, and 15 bases lay between the germline ends.